Given below is one T cell receptor (beta chain) in context. Assay: immunoSEQ multiplex PCR; the TCRdb copy retains only in-frame clones and omits some. The table has around 94,000 clones, roughly 89% seen once; the top ten hold 3.7%. Trimming removed 1 base at V and 2 bases at J, with 10 bases between. CDR1 is SGHRS, CDR2 YFSETQ, per germline. The CDR3 has 15 residues. These data come from a study of T cell responses to AZD1222 COVID-19 vaccine. Sample: peripheral blood, taken on day 0 of AZD1222 vaccination. The receptor was isolated from an adult in good health. V and J are TRBV5-1 and TRBJ1-3; weak D call: TRBD1 (5 bases). CDR3 residues: CASSLTQGTGNTIYF. DNA for the CDR3: TGCGCCAGCAGCTTGACGCAGGGCACTGGAAACACCATATATTTT.